The clone carrying this TCR beta chain is a singleton in its sample. Its antigen is as yet unknown. Other DNA sequences in the sample encode the same CDR3. This sample was included in a study of shared clonotypes between healthy human individuals. Study as a whole: Donor ages ranged 18 to 49 years: a couple of women, a few men.

The data were produced by immunoSEQ multiplex PCR, yet TCRdb's version contains in-frame clones alone and is incomplete. Of fewer than 1.6 million clones in the sample, 98% were seen once. Study-wide results and limits: Between several donors, naive CD4 clonotypes were shared at a level of around 4.9%.

The germline CDR1 and CDR2 sequences are SGHRS and YFSETQ. The germline V and J ends were trimmed by 0 bases and 3 bases, with 6 bases remaining between them. This CDR3 has 13 residues. The sequencing input was naive CD4+ T cells sorted from blood. This sample's subset: CD45RA+ positively selected. The receptor was derived from a man aged 25-40 years in good health. V usage is TRBV5-1 and J usage is TRBJ1-1; D not resolved. The chain's CDR3 is CASSLDTDTEAFF. In DNA form, the CDR3 reads TGCGCCAGCAGCTTGGATACAGACACTGAAGCTTTCTTT.